This is a list of T cell receptor beta chains from one sample in a study of beta chain features in type 1 diabetes. This table comes from immunoSEQ multiplex PCR, and its TCRdb copy is limited to in-frame clones, with some not included. The sample has 120,000 to 150,000 clones; about 44% are singletons. Sequencing used Tregs from blood. These receptor sequences come from a man between 18 and 29 years old in good health. Each CDR3 is given with its conserved first and last residue.

J: TRBJ1-1; V: TRBV16; CDR3: CASSQSLAVSEAFF
J: TRBJ1-1; V: TRBV6-6; CDR3: CASSKGLPPGGTEAFF
J: TRBJ2-7; V: TRBV30; CDR3: CAWSSVPGLADEQYF
J: TRBJ2-1; V: TRBV10-3; CDR3: CAIANYRNEQFF
J: TRBJ2-1; V: TRBV10-3; CDR3: CAIRTLTGEEQFF
J: TRBJ1-1; V: TRBV19; CDR3: CASSRAAGVGTEAFF
J: TRBJ1-4; V: TRBV5-1; CDR3: CASSLGTGRPSNEKLFF
J: TRBJ2-2; V: TRBV7-9; CDR3: CASSSRGLAANTGELFF
J: TRBJ1-4; V: TRBV28; CDR3: CASSPPGGRNEKLFF
J: TRBJ2-7; V: TRBV6-5; CDR3: CASMRRQTYEQYF
J: TRBJ2-3; V: TRBV20-1; CDR3: CSPRGEYF
J: TRBJ2-7; V: TRBV27; CDR3: CASTSTRGLIYEQYF
J: TRBJ1-2; V: TRBV7-2; CDR3: CASSFSSWGYTF
J: TRBJ2-7; V: TRBV27; CDR3: CASSRLAGGKQYF
J: TRBJ2-1; V: TRBV7-2; CDR3: CASSKTGNEQFF
J: TRBJ1-3; V: TRBV28; CDR3: CASSPSGLSGNTIYF
J: TRBJ1-1; V: TRBV15; CDR3: CATSRDWGSKGQGRTEAFF
J: TRBJ2-1; V: TRBV7-3; CDR3: CASSPTSGAYNEQFF
J: TRBJ2-5; V: TRBV5-1; CDR3: CASSLQTGQSETQYF
J: TRBJ1-3; V: TRBV18; CDR3: CASSPLGNTIYF
J: TRBJ1-1; V: TRBV28; CDR3: CASSSSLNTEAFF
J: TRBJ1-5; V: TRBV19; CDR3: CASSSQANQPQHF
J: TRBJ1-6; V: TRBV6-5; CDR3: CASSFENSPLHF
J: TRBJ1-6; V: TRBV30; CDR3: CAWSHRGGSRNSPLHF
J: TRBJ1-3; V: TRBV7-2; CDR3: CASSPGAGRNTIYF
J: TRBJ1-5; V: TRBV7-8; CDR3: CASSLDGPGHQHF
J: TRBJ1-5; V: TRBV18; CDR3: CASSRGGQPQHF
J: TRBJ2-1; V: TRBV5-6; CDR3: CASSLFSTSGVDEQFF
J: -; V: TRBV6-1; CDR3: CASSEASAGSSYEQYF
J: TRBJ1-2; V: TRBV6-5; CDR3: CASSYRSGYGYTF
J: TRBJ2-7; V: TRBV28; CDR3: CASSLRYEQYF
J: TRBJ2-6; V: TRBV5-4; CDR3: CASSPGQTPGANVLTF
J: TRBJ2-7; V: TRBV29-1; CDR3: CSVERGKAEQYF
J: TRBJ1-1; V: TRBV9; CDR3: CASGAQPNTEAFF
J: TRBJ1-2; V: TRBV6-6; CDR3: CASRLGQGMRGYTF
J: TRBJ2-7; V: TRBV6-6; CDR3: CASSYLLLAGGGEQYF
J: TRBJ2-7; V: TRBV30; CDR3: CAWRWGGASYEQYF
J: TRBJ2-1; V: TRBV7-2; CDR3: CASSRLAGVSDEQFF
J: TRBJ2-5; V: TRBV9; CDR3: CASSVGVRVQTQYF
J: TRBJ2-2; V: TRBV5-1; CDR3: CASTSGGTGELFF
J: TRBJ2-7; V: TRBV18; CDR3: CASVRAVTGGSYEQYF
J: TRBJ2-7; V: TRBV7-2; CDR3: CASSLGQGRAYEQYF
J: TRBJ2-7; V: TRBV30; CDR3: CAWSLQGGDEQYF
J: TRBJ1-2; V: TRBV5-4; CDR3: CASSLDRENYGYTF
J: TRBJ2-7; V: TRBV7-2; CDR3: CASSLLYGSYEQYF
J: TRBJ1-4; V: TRBV18; CDR3: CASSPQTSNEKLFF
J: -; V: TRBV18; CDR3: CASSGRRVSSGDEQYF
J: TRBJ1-2; V: TRBV23-1; CDR3: CASSPPDVCNRGGYTF
J: TRBJ2-7; V: TRBV6-5; CDR3: CASSQDSWNEQYF
J: TRBJ1-6; V: TRBV4-3; CDR3: CASSQDTRLISPLHF
J: TRBJ1-1; V: TRBV6-6; CDR3: CASLAPGVYTEAFF
J: TRBJ2-3; V: TRBV9; CDR3: CASSVSLAGGNMDTQYF
J: TRBJ1-5; V: TRBV19; CDR3: CASSIRGTGRQPQHF
J: TRBJ2-7; V: TRBV6-6; CDR3: CASSYSLGGMTYEQYF
J: TRBJ1-2; V: TRBV28; CDR3: CASSYRGYGYTF